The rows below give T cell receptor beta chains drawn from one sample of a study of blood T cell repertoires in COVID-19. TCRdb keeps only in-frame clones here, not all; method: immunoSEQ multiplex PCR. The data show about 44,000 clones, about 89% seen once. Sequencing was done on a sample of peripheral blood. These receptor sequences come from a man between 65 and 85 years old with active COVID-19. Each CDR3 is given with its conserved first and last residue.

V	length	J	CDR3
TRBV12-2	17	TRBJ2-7	CASRLAQGMSLTYEQYF
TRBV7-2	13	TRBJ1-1	CASSLAANTEAFF
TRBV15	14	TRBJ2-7	CATSRESRAHEQYF
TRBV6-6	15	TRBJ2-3	CASRRLAGPTDTQYF
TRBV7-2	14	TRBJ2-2	CASSFYRNTGELFF
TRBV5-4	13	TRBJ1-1	CASSQGSNTEAFF
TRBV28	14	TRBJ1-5	CASSLPGNNQPQHF
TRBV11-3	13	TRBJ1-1	CASSKTGVTEAFF
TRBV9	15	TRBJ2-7	CASSVRQGTSYEQYF
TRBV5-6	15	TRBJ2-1	CASSLRDPPGNEQFF
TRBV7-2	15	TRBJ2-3	CASSESPGGPDTQYF
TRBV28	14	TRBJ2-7	CASSSPPGVYEQYF
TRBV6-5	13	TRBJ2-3	CASSYTWTSAQYF
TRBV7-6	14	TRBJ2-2	CASSRLANTGELFF
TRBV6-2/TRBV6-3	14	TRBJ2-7	CASTPDTVQGEQYF
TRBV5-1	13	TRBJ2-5	CASSMDRKETQYF
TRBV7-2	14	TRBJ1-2	CASSRRGDTYGYTF
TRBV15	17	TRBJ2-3	CATSRDSRDTIADTQYF
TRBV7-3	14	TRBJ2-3	CASSLLPGPDTQYF
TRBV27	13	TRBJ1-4	CASRLTGKEKLFF
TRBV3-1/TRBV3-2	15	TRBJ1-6	CASSPPGGSNSPLHF
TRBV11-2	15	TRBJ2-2	CASSLATGYTGELFF
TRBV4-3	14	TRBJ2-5	CASSQDWEGETQYF
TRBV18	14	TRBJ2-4	CASSLGAQKNIQYF
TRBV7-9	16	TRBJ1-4	CASSLDTGGANEKLFF
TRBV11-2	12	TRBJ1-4	CASSLVAEKLFF
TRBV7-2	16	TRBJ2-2	CASSLTGTERGGELFF
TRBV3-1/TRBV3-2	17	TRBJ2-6	CASSLGQGLAGANVLTF
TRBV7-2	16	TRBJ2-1	CASSLLASGGNNEQFF
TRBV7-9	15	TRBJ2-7	CASRNTGTGSYEQYF
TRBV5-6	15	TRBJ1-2	CASSLRDRDELGYTF
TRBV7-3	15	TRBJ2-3	CASSPGQGLGDTQYF
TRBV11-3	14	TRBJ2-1	CASSRRGQNNEQFF
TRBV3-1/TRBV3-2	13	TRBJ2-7	CATSRGQSYEQYF
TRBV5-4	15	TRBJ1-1	CASSLGVTGKPEAFF
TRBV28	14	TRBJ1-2	CASSSGTGVYGYTF
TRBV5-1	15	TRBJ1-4	CASSLVPSPNEKLFF
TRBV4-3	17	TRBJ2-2	CASSQAWGGRRRAELFF
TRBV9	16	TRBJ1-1	CASSGQLTDLNTEAFF
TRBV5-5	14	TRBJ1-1	CASSLSTGNTEAFF
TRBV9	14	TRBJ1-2	CASSVETGGYGYTF
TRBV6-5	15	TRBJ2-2	CASSYSTGNTGELFF
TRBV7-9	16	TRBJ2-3	CASSSLAGRGTDTQYF
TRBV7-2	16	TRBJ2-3	CASSITSGGGPDTQYF
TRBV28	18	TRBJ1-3	CASSLALGQGSVRNTIYF
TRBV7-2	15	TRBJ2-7	CASSPDTSGSYEQYF
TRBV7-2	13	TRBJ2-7	CASSLKAGDEQYF